This T cell receptor (beta chain) was profiled in a study of vaccination and CD4 T cells after COVID-19. The J segment lost 3 bases and the V segment lost 0 bases, leaving 6 bases of the junction unmatched. In germline, CDR1 is MNHNS, CDR2 SASEGT. This CDR3 region has 17 residues. The Oncomine TCR Beta short-read assay was what sequenced the DNA obtained from cultured CD4+ T cells. TCRdb re-analysed the PCR reads in MiXCR, keeping a single row per CDR3 protein. This table has more than 9,500 distinct CDR3 sequences, 35% to 45% appearing once. This clonotype was counted between two and nine times. Its antigen is currently unknown. As to treatment: roughly 10-day PBMC culture with coronavirus spike peptide pools or control peptides (ViraFEST assay).

The receptor was derived from a human donor with COVID-19. Sequences were obtained from cultured CD4+ T cells from blood. This chain joins TRBV6-1 and TRBJ1-5, with TRBD1 matching 9 bases. CDR3: CASSEALGQGSNQPQHF. CDR3 coding DNA: TGTGCCAGCAGTGAAGCGCTGGGACAGGGTTCCAATCAGCCCCAGCATTTT.